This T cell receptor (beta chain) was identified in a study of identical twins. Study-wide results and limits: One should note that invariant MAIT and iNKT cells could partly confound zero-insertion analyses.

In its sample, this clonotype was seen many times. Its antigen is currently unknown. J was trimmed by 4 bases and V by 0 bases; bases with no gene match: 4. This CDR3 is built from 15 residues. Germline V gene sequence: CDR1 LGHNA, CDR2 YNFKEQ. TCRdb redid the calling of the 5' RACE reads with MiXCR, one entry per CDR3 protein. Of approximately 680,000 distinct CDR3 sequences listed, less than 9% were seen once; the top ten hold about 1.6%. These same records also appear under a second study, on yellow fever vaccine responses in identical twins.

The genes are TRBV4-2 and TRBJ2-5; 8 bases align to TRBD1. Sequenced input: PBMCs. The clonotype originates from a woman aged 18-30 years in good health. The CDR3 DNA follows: TGTGCCAGCAGCCAAGACCCGACAGGGGTAGAGACCCAGTACTTC. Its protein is CASSQDPTGVETQYF.